This TCR beta chain was profiled in a study of blood T cell repertoires in COVID-19. Per the authors' pipeline: How many nucleated cells were present was estimated from reference gene primer amplification. Produced via immunoSEQ multiplex PCR; TCRdb's table is partial and in-frame only. V, J and clone size derive from that table, while D and trimming were established from the DNA sequence. The repertoire holds almost 95,000 clones, approximately 84% seen once, with approximately 6.8% in the top ten. This clone was picked up a small number of times. Trimming at V came to 5 bases and at J to 12 bases, leaving 16 bases not matched to a gene. CDR1 is GTSNPN, CDR2 SVGIG, per germline (reference sequence). The CDR3 extends over 14 amino acids.

The chain carries TRBV30 and TRBJ1-5; 7 bases map to TRBD1. This sequence originates from a man between 60 and 75 years old with acute or convalescent COVID-19. Source material: peripheral blood. The CDR3 spells CAWAGTDFPANQHF. The CDR3 region has the DNA TGTGCCTGGGCCGGGACAGACTTTCCAGCTAACCAGCATTTT.